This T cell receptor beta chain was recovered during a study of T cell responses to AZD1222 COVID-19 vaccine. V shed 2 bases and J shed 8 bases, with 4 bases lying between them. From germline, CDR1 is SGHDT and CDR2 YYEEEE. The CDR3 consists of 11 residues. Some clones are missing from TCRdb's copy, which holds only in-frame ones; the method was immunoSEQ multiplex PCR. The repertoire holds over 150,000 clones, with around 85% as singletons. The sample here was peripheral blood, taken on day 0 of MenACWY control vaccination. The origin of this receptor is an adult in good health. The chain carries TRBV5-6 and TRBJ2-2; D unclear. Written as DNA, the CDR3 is TGTGCCAGCAGCTTTTATGGGGAGCTGTTTTTT. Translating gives CASSFYGELFF.